Following are 3 T cell receptor beta chains from one sample sequenced in a study of T cells in Graves' hyperthyroidism and ophthalmopathy. Using RNA transcripts as the source, TCR beta CDR3 regions were amplified. The TCR CDR3 first-round RT-PCR relied on the HTBI primer set. In TCRdb, the multiplex PCR reads were re-called with MiXCR into one record per CDR3 protein. The table lists 250,000 or so distinct CDR3 sequences, about 15% of them singletons. Specimen: blood. Every receptor here comes from a woman aged 50 to 60 with Graves' hyperthyroidism that later progressed to Graves' ophthalmopathy.

This clonotype has at least ten counts. The J gene is TRBJ1-5, the V gene TRBV19; D possibly corresponds to TRBD1 (6 bases). The germline V gene encodes CDR1 LNHDA and CDR2 SQIVND (reference sequence). Trimming shortened V by 6 bases and J by 7 bases, and 16 bases separated the two germline ends. This CDR3 comprises 14 residues. The DNA of the CDR3 is TGTGCCAGTAGAATTCTACAGGGTCCCCAGCCCCAGCATTTT. Its translation: CASRILQGPQPQHF.

This clonotype was counted between two and nine times. One base away lies a much larger clone, so this may be a sequencing read error. The rearrangement uses TRBV29-1 and TRBJ1-1; the D gene is possibly TRBD1 (5 bases). Trimming cost V 7 bases and J 3 bases, with 15 bases left between them. The length of the CDR3 is 13 residues. CDR1 and CDR2 (germline): SQVTM, ANQGSEA. CDR3 sequence: CSAARAGDTEAFF. CDR3 in DNA: TGCAGCGCTGCCAGGGCTGGGGACACTGAAGCTTTCTTT.

At least ten counts were recorded for this clonotype. The chain employs TRBV18 and TRBJ2-4; tentative D call: TRBD1 (5 bases). Germline V gene sequence: CDR1 KGHSH, CDR2 LQKENI. CDR3 length: 14 residues. Trimming cost V 4 bases and J 2 bases, with 9 bases left between them. CDR3 sequence: CASSQRGTKNIQYF. The CDR3 DNA is TGTGCCAGCTCACAAAGGGGTACCAAAAACATTCAGTACTTC.